This T cell receptor (beta chain) was sequenced during a study of shared clonotypes between healthy human individuals (dated by TCRdb to 2018 to 2021). Study-wide context: The cohort comprised a couple of women and a few men aged 18 to 49 years. For each donor, three plates each were used for CD4 naive and CD4 memory, two plates were used for CD8 naive, and one plate was used for CD8 memory. The study deeply sequenced blood TCR repertoires of five healthy adults to estimate repertoire size and the extent of clonotype sharing between individuals. Libraries were prepared and TCR repertoires were sequenced by different laboratories using diverse techniques, in order to increase sequencing depth and limit assay-specific biases. Between about 0.8 and 9.5 billion PBMCs per donor were obtained by leukapheresis.

Inclusive of the bounding cysteine and phenylalanine, the CDR3 is 14 residues long. Only the CDR3 DNA is retained, 42 bases long and in frame from the first base. The CDR1 and CDR2 encoded by the germline V gene are SGHVS and FNYEAQ. Germline trimming amounts to 5 bases on V and 9 bases on J, with 8 as the count of junction bases outside the gene matches. Regarding this clone: Its antigen target is currently unknown. The record has no base qualities; no much larger clone is one base away.

Broad study findings and their caveats: Estimated clonotype richness was generally larger for naive than for memory subsets. Incomplete sequencing was indicated by rarefaction of sorted-subset datasets, despite the large sequencing depth. Higher generation probabilities were observed for clonotypes shared by all four sorted-subset donors than for non-shared clonotypes. Sampling was limited to blood, and TCR repertoires in tissue likely differ from TCR repertoires in blood. Pairwise subsampling led to the expectation that sequencing depth would affect the degree of clonotype sharing among donors. Across a handful of donors, approximately 5% of naive CD4, approximately 3.5% of naive CD8, 2.3% of memory CD4, and 0.4% to 0.45% of memory CD8 clonotypes were shared. Because the study included only a small number of donors, the genetic and exposure-history diversity represented was limited.

Using the deep immunoSEQ assay, multiplex PCR amplified TCR CDR3 regions from genomic DNA. For each cell subset, the extracted genomic DNA was distributed evenly across all wells of several immunoSEQ 96-well plates, and each plate served as one replicate. For sorted subsets, roughly 200 ng of genomic DNA, equivalent to some 30,000 T cell genomes, went into each replicate PCR. The purified libraries were quantified using a Qubit 3.0 fluorometer, sized with a Bioanalyzer 2100, and then quantified again using the KAPA Library Quantification kit. A separate single-read 150-cycle Illumina NextSeq 550 flow cell was used to sequence each immunoSEQ 96-well plate. Per the source publication's procedure: The immunoSEQ output contained only junctional sequences without quality scores, so filtering could not match that applied to full-length reads. Sequences were annotated with PyIR, a Python wrapper for IgBLAST v1.9, using IMGT germline references to assign V/J genes and CDR3. Reads were filtered out if the reads had weak V/J assignments (E-value above 1e-6), no CDR3, stop codons, out-of-frame junctions, or ambiguous translated residues. V3J clonotypes were defined by identical inferred V gene, J gene, and CDR3 amino acid sequence. The percentage overlap between two repertoires was calculated by dividing the number of shared unique clonotypes by the size of the smaller repertoire. Three approaches were used to assess repertoire richness: RTK rarefaction, the Chao1 estimator, and Recon v2.1 estimates of unobserved clonotypes. OLGA was used to compute generation probabilities for all TCRbeta clonotypes that the gDNA method yielded from several donors. TCRdb obtained this table from immuneACCESS and retained in-frame rearrangements with V and J assigned. These tables miss some clones; where compared with another copy, unresolved V genes account for less than half of the shortfall, and the remainder is unexplained. From that table come the V and J calls and clone size; the DNA was used to work out D and trimming. This sample gives roughly 700,000 clones in total; about 90% of them show up just once. The ten top clones hold about a third of the sample.

The donors were healthy, HIV-negative adults with no recently reported acute infections or vaccinations. Every donor was a Caucasian adult residing in Nashville, Tennessee, USA. CD8 memory samples consisted of magnetically selected CD45RO+ cells combined with CCR7-negative CD45RA+ effector memory (TemRA) cells. Blood was obtained by leukapheresis, after which PBMCs were separated by Ficoll-Histopaque density gradient centrifugation and cryopreserved in liquid nitrogen vapor phase. Analytical flow cytometry was used to check the purity and quantity of every magnetically sorted T cell population. Genomic DNA was isolated from every sorted fraction and measured by UV absorbance on a Nanodrop 2000c.

The rearranged chain carries TRBV7-6 and TRBJ1-1; the junction holds 11 bases that match TRBD1. This clonotype originated in a young man in good health. Some clones in this sample may be carry-over from other donors' samples. Sequenced input: memory CD8+ T cells from PBMCs. Read against the paper, the sample's cell subset or site label means: CD45RO+ cells pooled with CCR7-negative TemRA cells. The CDR3 in this case is CASSPDRGQTKAFF. The base sequence is TGTGCCAGCAGCCCGGACAGGGGGCAAACGAAAGCTTTCTTT.